These T cell receptor beta chains were read from a single sample in a study of T cell repertoires in cytomegalovirus infection. TCRdb analysed the reads with MiXCR anew, one entry per CDR3 protein. This sample has about 770,000 distinct CDR3 sequences; roughly 29% occur once, and the top ten carry roughly 14%. Antigen specificity for these receptors is unknown. Here the sequenced sample was cultured CD8+ T cells from PBMCs, taken from culture after CMV antigen stimulation. The receptors were sampled from a human donor in good health (CMV status not recorded). Some clones in this sample may be carry-over from other donors' samples. The CDR3 runs from the conserved cysteine through the conserved F or W. Each record gives: D gene, clone size, V gene, J gene, CDR3 DNA, CDR3 protein. The D gene is left open where the match is weak. A clone size is listed for some rows: how often the clone was seen (once, few, many), or a class if it is expanded.

D gene: TRBD1
clone size: -
V gene: TRBV19
J gene: TRBJ1-1
CDR3 DNA: TGTGCCAGTAGCAACACAGGGGGTCGGAACACTGAAGCTTTCTTT
CDR3 protein: CASSNTGGRNTEAFF

D gene: -
clone size: many
V gene: TRBV15
J gene: TRBJ2-7
CDR3 DNA: TGTGCCACCAGCAGAGATCCTACGGCGGGCCTCAGGGGCGAGCAGTACTTC
CDR3 protein: CATSRDPTAGLRGEQYF

D gene: -
clone size: few
V gene: TRBV4-2
J gene: TRBJ2-5
CDR3 DNA: TGTGCCAGCAGCCAGCGGGGCCTGACCCAAGAGACCCAGTACTTC
CDR3 protein: CASSQRGLTQETQYF

D gene: -
clone size: -
V gene: TRBV3-1
J gene: TRBJ2-2
CDR3 DNA: TGTGCCAGCAACCACGGGGGGACAAACACCGGGGAGCTGTTTTTT
CDR3 protein: CASNHGGTNTGELFF

D gene: -
clone size: -
V gene: TRBV19
J gene: TRBJ2-2
CDR3 DNA: TGTGCCAGTAGTATCGAGACAATCACCGGGGAGCTGTTTTTT
CDR3 protein: CASSIETITGELFF

D gene: -
clone size: few
V gene: TRBV28
J gene: TRBJ1-1
CDR3 DNA: TGTGCCAGCAGTCCCAGGGCCGGGTTCACTGAAGCTTTCTTT
CDR3 protein: CASSPRAGFTEAFF

D gene: -
clone size: -
V gene: TRBV12-5
J gene: TRBJ2-6
CDR3 DNA: TGTGCTAGTGGTTTGAAGGGGGGTCCCAGCTCTGGGGCCAACGTCCTGACTTTC
CDR3 protein: CASGLKGGPSSGANVLTF

D gene: TRBD1
clone size: -
V gene: TRBV12-3/TRBV12-4
J gene: TRBJ1-4
CDR3 DNA: TGTGCCAGCAGGGGCAGGGGGCATGGTAATGAAAAACTGTTTTTT
CDR3 protein: CASRGRGHGNEKLFF

D gene: -
clone size: -
V gene: TRBV6-1
J gene: TRBJ1-1
CDR3 DNA: TGTGCCAGCAGTAACCCCATCCCTTACGGTGTCGGCACTGAAGCTTTCTTT
CDR3 protein: CASSNPIPYGVGTEAFF

D gene: TRBD1
clone size: few
V gene: TRBV5-5
J gene: TRBJ1-1
CDR3 DNA: TGTGCCAGCAGCATAGGGACAGGGGCGAAGACTGAAGCTTTCTTT
CDR3 protein: CASSIGTGAKTEAFF

D gene: TRBD1
clone size: once
V gene: TRBV6-6
J gene: TRBJ2-2
CDR3 DNA: TGTGCCAGCAGTCCACTCGGGTCAGGGGGAAGTATTTCGCTGTTTTTT
CDR3 protein: CASSPLGSGGSISLFF

D gene: -
clone size: -
V gene: TRBV7-2
J gene: TRBJ1-2
CDR3 DNA: TGTGCCAGCAGCCCCCGCTTAGCTAACTATGGCTACACCTTC
CDR3 protein: CASSPRLANYGYTF

D gene: TRBD2
clone size: few
V gene: TRBV7-3
J gene: TRBJ2-5
CDR3 DNA: TGTGCCAGCAGCTACGGGGGGACGAAAGAGACCCAGTACTTC
CDR3 protein: CASSYGGTKETQYF

D gene: -
clone size: -
V gene: TRBV19
J gene: TRBJ1-5
CDR3 DNA: TGTGCCAGTATTATAGCTTCTGGTCAGCCCCAGCATTTT
CDR3 protein: CASIIASGQPQHF

D gene: -
clone size: few
V gene: TRBV10-2
J gene: TRBJ2-3
CDR3 DNA: TGCGCCAGCGGGGGATGGCTAGAGGCAACAGATACGCAGTATTTT
CDR3 protein: CASGGWLEATDTQYF

D gene: -
clone size: few
V gene: TRBV15
J gene: TRBJ2-1
CDR3 DNA: TGTGCCACCAGCCGATTACTACAGCAGTTCTTC
CDR3 protein: CATSRLLQQFF